The 25 T cell receptor beta chains below come from one sample, sequenced in a study of early T cells in non-severe SARS-CoV-2 infection. TCRdb used MiXCR to reprocess the 5' RACE reads, holding one entry per CDR3 protein. Of about 69,000 distinct CDR3 sequences listed, 4.6% are singletons. Here the sequenced sample was whole blood, taken at baseline. Source of these receptors: an adult who was a healthcare worker with PCR-confirmed SARS-CoV-2 infection or an uninfected control (not recorded which). The donor label of this sample is uncertain.

A note on this clonotype: The junction and the germline gene differ at one end; a read error may be behind it. The chain carries TRBV11-1 and TRBJ2-6; D gene uncertain. The CDR3 covers 15 residues. Per germline, CDR1 SGHAT and CDR2 FQDESV (reference sequence). This chain's CDR3 is CASSQLAGGTNVLTF. CDR3 nucleotides: TGTGCCAGCAGCCAGTTGGCTGGTGGGACCAACGTCCTGACTTTC.

This clonotype was recorded a few times. This sequence joins TRBV6-1 and TRBJ1-5; D unresolved. Germline CDR1 reads MNHNS; CDR2 reads SASEGT. This CDR3 has 15 amino acids. V was cut by 2 bases and J by 2 bases, with 10 bases left in between. This CDR3 reads CASSELRVGNQPQHF. The DNA for the CDR3 is TGTGCCAGCAGTGAATTGAGGGTGGGCAATCAGCCCCAGCATTTT.

This clonotype showed up many times. The rearrangement links TRBV11-2 to TRBJ2-1; the D gene is possibly TRBD2 (5 bases). Per germline, CDR1 SGHAT and CDR2 FQNNGV. V was trimmed by 3 bases and J by 6 bases, leaving 15 bases between them. The CDR3 has 15 amino acids. The CDR3 loop reads CASSLGMSEVNEQFF. In nucleotides, the CDR3 is TGTGCCAGCAGCTTGGGGATGTCGGAGGTCAATGAGCAGTTCTTC.

This clonotype came up many times. V gene TRBV5-6 combines with J gene TRBJ1-4; 11 nucleotides line up with TRBD1. Trimming took 2 bases from V and 7 from J; bases not matched to a gene: 10. The CDR3 has 17 residues. CDR1 SGHDT and CDR2 YYEEEE come from the germline V gene. The CDR3 bases are TGTGCCAGCAGCTTTCTCAATCTCGGGACAGGGGGTGAAAAACTGTTTTTT. This gives the protein CASSFLNLGTGGEKLFF.

Only a few counts were recorded for this clonotype. V gene TRBV12-3 or TRBV12-4 combines with J gene TRBJ2-1; D gene uncertain. V was trimmed by 5 bases and J by 6 bases, leaving 11 bases between them. There are 13 residues in the CDR3. DNA for the CDR3: TGTGCCAGCAGTGCCCTACGGTTCAATGAGCAGTTCTTC. Amino acid sequence: CASSALRFNEQFF.

This rearrangement joins TRBV4-2 to TRBJ2-7; D unclear. Germline loops: CDR1 LGHNA, CDR2 YNFKEQ. Between the trimmed V and J ends, which lost 1 base and 2 bases, there was a span of 15 bases. The CDR3 consists of 16 residues. CDR3 loop: CASSQAGQLGTYEQYF. CDR3 bases: TGTGCCAGCAGCCAAGCGGGTCAGTTGGGGACCTACGAGCAGTACTTC.

This clonotype was seen ten or more times. The chain has TRBV7-2 and TRBJ2-7; 11 positions match TRBD2. With V trimmed by 3 bases and J by 3 bases, 4 bases remained unmatched. This CDR3 is built from 15 residues. CDR1 is SGHTA, CDR2 FQGNSA, per germline. The CDR3 sequence is CASSFSGGAYYEQYF. In DNA form, the CDR3 reads TGTGCCAGCAGCTTTAGCGGGGGGGCCTACTACGAGCAGTACTTC.

This clonotype was recorded many times. The V call is TRBV20-1, the J call TRBJ2-3, with TRBD1 matching over 9 bases. Germline V gene data show CDR1 as DFQATT and CDR2 as SNEGSKA (reference sequence). V lost 6 bases, J lost 2 bases, and 9 bases stayed unmatched. The CDR3 runs 15 residues. CDR3: CSASRDRVSTDTQYF. For the CDR3, the DNA is TGCAGTGCCAGCCGGGACAGGGTCTCCACAGATACGCAGTATTTT.

The table lists this clonotype with many counts. V is TRBV6-4 and J is TRBJ2-7; no reliable D call. The V gene lost 4 bases and the J gene lost 3 bases, with 10 bases spanning the gap. CDR1 and CDR2 (germline): MRHNA, SNTAGT. This CDR3 has 13 residues. The CDR3 DNA sequence: TGTGCCAGCAGTGTTGGCAGCGACTACGAGCAGTACTTC. It codes for CASSVGSDYEQYF.

This clonotype was seen many times. This chain links TRBV6-6 with TRBJ2-3; tentatively, D is TRBD2 (6 bases). CDR3 length equals 12 residues. The ends were cut back, 6 bases at V and 10 bases at J, with 14 bases in the middle. Per the germline V gene, CDR1 is MNHNY and CDR2 is SVGAGI (reference sequence). As DNA, the CDR3 is TGTGCCAGCAGCACAGCGGGCGGGGCGCAGTATTTT. It translates to CASSTAGGAQYF.

J is TRBJ1-6 and V is TRBV29-1; 7 bases are shared with TRBD1. The V segment lost 6 bases and the J segment 7 bases; nucleotides outside the gene matches: 9. The V gene's germline CDR1 is SQVTM and CDR2 ANQGSEA. The CDR3 length is 14 residues. The CDR3 here is CSVQVGGDNSPLHF. The CDR3 bases are TGCAGCGTCCAAGTAGGGGGCGACAATTCACCCCTCCACTTT.

This clonotype was seen more than once but under ten times. The chain employs TRBV5-4 and TRBJ2-1, with TRBD2 identical over 9 bases. With 1 base clipped from V and 5 bases from J, the junction kept 4 bases outside the gene matches. There are 15 residues in the CDR3. Per the germline V gene, CDR1 is SGHNT and CDR2 is YYREEE (reference sequence). The CDR3 DNA is TGTGCCAGCAGCTTGTTCGCTAGCGGGGACAATGAGCAGTTCTTC. Protein product: CASSLFASGDNEQFF. Variable domain in full (rest from reference TRBV5-4 and TRBJ2-1): ETGVTQSPTHLIKTRGQQVTLRCSSQSGHNTVSWYQQALGQGPQFIFQYYREEENGRGNFPPRFSGLQFPNYSSELNVNALELDDSALYLCASSLFASGDNEQFFGPGTRLTVL.

This clonotype has at least ten counts. This rearrangement joins TRBV7-6 to TRBJ1-1; unclear D gene. This CDR3 region has 14 residues. V was shortened by 5 bases and J by 0 bases, with 10 bases between the two germline ends. CDR1 is SGHVS, CDR2 FNYEAQ, per germline. The DNA for the CDR3 is TGTGCCAGCAGCCTCAGCGGGGTGAACACTGAAGCTTTCTTT. As protein: CASSLSGVNTEAFF. Drawing the rest from reference TRBV7-6 and TRBJ1-1, the complete variable domain is GAGVSQSPRYKVTKRGQDVALRCDPISGHVSLYWYRQALGQGPEFLTYFNYEAQQDKSGLPNDRFSAERPEGSISTLTIQRTEQRDSAMYRCASSLSGVNTEAFFGQGTRLTVV.

The J gene is TRBJ1-2, the V gene TRBV7-9; possible D gene TRBD1, 5 bases. Germline V gives CDR1 SEHNR, CDR2 FQNEAQ (reference sequence). The CDR3 sequence is 15 residues long. The ends were cut back, 5 bases at V and 6 bases at J, with 19 bases in the middle. For the CDR3, the DNA is TGTGCCAGCAGCCTCCCAGCGTCAGGGAGCCATGGCTACACCTTC. Protein product: CASSLPASGSHGYTF. Filled out from reference TRBV7-9 and TRBJ1-2, the complete variable domain reads DTGVSQNPRHKITKRGQNVTFRCDPISEHNRLYWYRQTLGQGPEFLTYFQNEAQLEKSRLLSDRFSAERPKGSFSTLEIQRTEQGDSAMYLCASSLPASGSHGYTFGSGTRLTVV.

The genes are TRBV7-9 and TRBJ2-7; D is perhaps TRBD1 or TRBD2 (5 bases each). V was cut by 3 bases and J by 3 bases, with 12 bases left in between. CDR3 length equals 14 residues. Per the germline V gene, CDR1 is SEHNR and CDR2 is FQNEAQ (reference sequence). In DNA form, the CDR3 reads TGTGCCAGCAGCTTGGGACCCCGCAACTACGAGCAGTACTTC. It specifies CASSLGPRNYEQYF.

This clonotype showed up just a few times. The rearrangement uses TRBV15 and TRBJ2-3; 13 bases line up with TRBD2. V shed 0 bases, J shed 3 bases, and the junction held 24 bases outside the gene matches. The CDR3 has 24 residues. The germline V gene has CDR1 LNHNV and CDR2 YYDKDF (reference sequence). This CDR3 reads CATSRDGVLALGLAGKNGTDTQYF. The CDR3 DNA follows: TGTGCCACCAGCAGAGATGGGGTTCTAGCTCTGGGACTAGCGGGGAAAAATGGGACAGATACGCAGTATTTT. Combining the CDR3 with reference TRBV15 and TRBJ2-3 gives the whole variable domain DAMVIQNPRYQVTQFGKPVTLSCSQTLNHNVMYWYQQKSSQAPKLLFHYYDKDFNNEADTPDNFQSRRPNTSFCFLDIRSPGLGDTAMYLCATSRDGVLALGLAGKNGTDTQYFGPGTRLTVL.

This chain uses TRBV3-1 with TRBJ1-6, with D maybe TRBD1 (5 bases). Germline V gene data show CDR1 as LGHDT and CDR2 as YNNKEL (reference sequence). The CDR3 totals 15 residues. Trimming left V 0 bases short and J 19 bases short, with 22 bases between. CDR3 protein: CASSQDQPGTPPGHF. The CDR3 DNA reads TGTGCCAGCAGCCAAGATCAACCCGGGACCCCTCCTGGGCACTTT.

In its sample, this clonotype was seen many times. The CDR3 DNA reads TGTGCCACCAGTGGGGCGATAGCGGGGAGCAATGAGCAGTTCTTC. Its translation: CATSGAIAGSNEQFF. The V and J genes are TRBV24-1 and TRBJ2-1; TRBD2 matches at 8 bases. The germline V gene encodes CDR1 KGHDR and CDR2 SFDVKD. The V segment lost 5 bases and the J segment 6 bases; nucleotides outside the gene matches: 8. The length of the CDR3 is 15 residues.

This clonotype was counted many times. The gene calls are TRBV18 and TRBJ2-5; D uncertain. Germline values: CDR1 KGHSH, CDR2 LQKENI. V gave up 0 bases and J gave up 5 bases, with 7 bases separating them. CDR3 size: 13 residues. CDR3 region: CASSPPGAETQYF. Written as DNA, the CDR3 is TGTGCCAGCTCACCACCGGGCGCGGAGACCCAGTACTTC.

This clonotype was seen repeatedly, ten times or more. V usage is TRBV29-1 and J usage is TRBJ2-7; TRBD1 agrees at 9 bases. Germline V lookup: CDR1 SQVTM, CDR2 ANQGSEA. The CDR3 consists of 15 residues. Trimming took 3 bases from V and 2 from J; bases not matched to a gene: 8. Written as DNA, the CDR3 is TGCAGCGTTGAGGGACTCGGGACAGGGACCTACGAGCAGTACTTC. As protein: CSVEGLGTGTYEQYF.

In this sample, this clonotype turned up many times. The chain carries TRBV12-3 or TRBV12-4 and TRBJ2-2; TRBD2 matches 15 bases. CDR3 size: 22 residues. J was trimmed by 0 bases and V by 3 bases; bases with no gene match: 14. The CDR3 loop reads CASSFFPIRGLAGGPNTGELFF. In nucleotides, the CDR3 is TGTGCCAGCAGTTTCTTCCCAATTAGGGGACTAGCGGGGGGACCGAACACCGGGGAGCTGTTTTTT.

This clonotype came up many times. The chain couples TRBV12-3 or TRBV12-4 to TRBJ1-6; 7 bases map to TRBD1. V shed 6 bases and J 10 bases; nucleotides not matched to a gene: 6. The CDR3 spans 13 residues. CDR3 nucleotides: TGTGCCAGCAGGAGGGGGCTGGAATCACCCCTCCACTTT. This gives the protein CASRRGLESPLHF.

This clonotype turned up a few times. V and J are TRBV7-6 and TRBJ2-7, with D possibly being TRBD1 or TRBD2 (5 bases each). Looked up from germline, CDR1 is SGHVS and CDR2 is FNYEAQ. The CDR3 consists of 13 residues. The ends were cut back, 5 bases at V and 4 bases at J, with 12 bases in the middle. The CDR3 loop is CASSPAEGYEQYF. In nucleotides, the CDR3 is TGTGCCAGCAGCCCCGCCGAGGGGTACGAGCAGTACTTC.

The J gene is TRBJ2-5, the V gene TRBV12-3 or TRBV12-4; D unclear. The V and J ends lost 5 bases and 2 bases respectively, with 9 bases between them. The CDR3 extends over 13 amino acids. CDR3 residues: CASSPDGQETQYF. DNA for the CDR3: TGTGCCAGCAGTCCCGACGGACAAGAGACCCAGTACTTC.

This clonotype was recorded at least ten times. The chain has TRBV7-9 and TRBJ1-2; D remains unclear. Trimming pared 2 bases from V and 5 bases from J, leaving 12 bases between. The CDR3 totals 14 residues. Germline assignment: CDR1 SEHNR and CDR2 FQNEAQ (reference sequence). The CDR3 here is CASSLQETFYGYTF. The CDR3 DNA follows: TGTGCCAGCAGCTTACAGGAAACGTTTTATGGCTACACCTTC.